This T cell receptor (beta chain) was retrieved from a study of vaccination effects on CD4 cells after COVID-19. Regarding this clone: Its antigen is undetermined.

This CDR3 has 12 amino acids. Germline CDR1 reads WSHSY; CDR2 reads SAAADI. V was trimmed by 7 bases and J by 4 bases, leaving 9 bases between them. Antigen-specific CD4+ T cells were expanded (with viral peptide pools) by the ViraFEST assay ahead of sequencing. After around nine days in culture, the CD4+ T cells were isolated. Participants each got two BNT162b2 or mRNA-1273 vaccine doses. Here immunoSEQ multiplex PCR was the method, and the copy in TCRdb shows in-frame clones only, minus some. Among around 60,000 clones listed, around 78% were seen once. Material: CD4+ T cells from PBMCs cultured with HCoV-229E spike peptides, obtained after COVID-19 vaccination. This sequence joins TRBV10-2 and TRBJ2-3; D not resolved. The sequence came from a human donor who received a COVID-19 vaccine. The CDR3 here is CASKQRPDTQYF. CDR3 DNA: TGCGCCAGCAAACAACGACCAGATACGCAGTATTTT.